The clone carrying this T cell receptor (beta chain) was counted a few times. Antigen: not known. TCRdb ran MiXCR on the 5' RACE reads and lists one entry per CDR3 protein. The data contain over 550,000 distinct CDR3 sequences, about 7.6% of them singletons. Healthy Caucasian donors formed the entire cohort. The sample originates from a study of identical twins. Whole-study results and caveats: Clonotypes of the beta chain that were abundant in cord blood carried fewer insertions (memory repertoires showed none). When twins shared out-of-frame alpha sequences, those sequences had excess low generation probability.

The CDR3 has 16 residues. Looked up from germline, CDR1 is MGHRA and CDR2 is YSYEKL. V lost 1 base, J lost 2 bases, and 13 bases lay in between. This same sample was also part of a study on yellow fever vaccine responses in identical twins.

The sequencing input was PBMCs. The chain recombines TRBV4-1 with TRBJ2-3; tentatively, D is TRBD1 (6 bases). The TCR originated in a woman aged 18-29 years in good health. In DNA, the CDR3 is TGCGCCAGCAGCCAAGGGCGACAGGCGTTCACAGATACGCAGTATTTT. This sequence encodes CASSQGRQAFTDTQYF.